This TCR beta chain was profiled in a study of breast tumors, draining lymph nodes, adjacent tissues. One entry per CDR3 protein, called by TCRdb with MiXCR from the multiplex PCR reads. The sample includes about 100,000 distinct CDR3 sequences, about 20% of them seen just once. Axillary draining lymph nodes of breast cancer patients supplied the node samples. A few counts support this clonotype. Its specificity is not known. Study outcomes and limitations: Tumor TCR diversity was below lymph nodes but above nontumor tissue. Compared with basal-like, luminal-like tumors shared significantly more repertoire with nontumor tissue. The lymph node origin of tumor T cells was framed as consistent with a hypothesis, not demonstrated.

CDR3 length equals 14 residues. CDR1 is GTSNPN and CDR2 is SVGIG in the germline V gene (reference sequence). V lost 4 bases to trimming and J lost 0 bases, with 10 bases between them. The sequenced material came from axillary lymph node tissue. This receptor was obtained from a female donor with breast cancer. Some clones in this sample may be carry-over from other donors' samples. The chain joins TRBV30 to TRBJ2-1; D may correspond to TRBD1 or TRBD2 (6 bases each). CDR3 region: CAWTGGSSYNEQFF. In DNA, the CDR3 is TGTGCCTGGACCGGGGGCAGCTCCTACAATGAGCAGTTCTTC.